This entry lists 25 T cell receptor beta chains sequenced from one sample in a study of T cells after yellow fever vaccination (dated by TCRdb to between 2018 and 2021). In the paper's terms, the treatment or condition label means: live attenuated yellow fever vaccine strain. The method was 5' RACE. This sample was sequenced with an Illumina HiSeq 2500. Using fastp at Q25 and MiXCR, TCRdb reprocessed the public reads and kept productive beta chains. A single entry per CDR3 protein holds the most common genes and DNA from its merged rows. A total of about 50,000 distinct CDR3 sequences appear in this sample, roughly 6.9% of them only once. Around 44% of the sample is taken by the ten largest. The sequenced sample was CD8+ T cells sorted from PBMCs, obtained on the day of the first yellow fever vaccination. The receptors originated from a man aged 18 to 30 who received the YFV17D yellow fever vaccine.

The chain recombines TRBV7-8 with TRBJ2-3; weak D call: TRBD1 (6 bases). This CDR3 is 16 amino acids long. CDR1 and CDR2 from the germline V gene are SGHVS and FQNEAQ. V gave up 1 base and J gave up 0 bases, with 11 bases separating them. The CDR3 loop is CASSLDRVKSTDTQYF. The CDR3 DNA reads TGTGCCAGCAGCTTAGACAGGGTGAAAAGCACAGATACGCAGTATTTT.

V gene TRBV20-1 combines with J gene TRBJ1-2; 9 bases line up with TRBD1. CDR1 is DFQATT, CDR2 SNEGSKA, per germline (reference sequence). J lost 3 bases, V lost 3 bases, and 17 bases had no gene match. This CDR3 comprises 18 residues. CDR3 nucleotide sequence: TGCAGTGCTAGGGAGCTACAAGACAGGGGGTTCTGGCACTATGGCTACACCTTC. Translated: CSARELQDRGFWHYGYTF.

The rearrangement links TRBV4-1 to TRBJ1-5; the D gene is possibly TRBD1 (6 bases). Deletions cut 0 bases from V and 4 bases from J, with 13 bases between. The CDR3 consists of 16 residues. Germline CDR1 and CDR2: MGHRA and YSYEKL. The CDR3 region is CASSQEEGDDNQPQHF. The DNA of the CDR3 is TGCGCCAGCAGCCAAGAGGAGGGGGACGATAATCAGCCCCAGCATTTT.

The J gene is TRBJ2-7, the V gene TRBV13, with D possibly being TRBD1 (6 bases). This CDR3 region has 15 residues. V was pared by 5 bases and J by 0 bases, with 14 bases between. Germline CDR1 is PRHDT and CDR2 is FYEKMQ (reference sequence). The CDR3 reads CASSLGQGSSYEQYF. The CDR3 DNA follows: TGTGCCAGCAGCCTGGGTCAGGGGAGCTCCTACGAGCAGTACTTC.

This clonotype was seen ten or more times. The chain uses TRBV5-5 and TRBJ2-7; D gene uncertain. Per the germline V gene, CDR1 is SGHKS and CDR2 is YYEKEE (reference sequence). The CDR3 is 13 amino acids. V gave up 0 bases and J gave up 3 bases, with 7 bases separating them. CDR3 sequence reads: CASSLGPFYEQYV. The CDR3 coding sequence is TGTGCCAGCAGCTTGGGACCTTTCTACGAGCAGTACGTC.

This clonotype was seen at least ten times. V and J are TRBV3-1 and TRBJ2-7; D call uncertain. CDR3 length: 12 residues. In germline, CDR1 is LGHDT, CDR2 YNNKEL (reference sequence). V lost 3 bases and J lost 5, with 8 bases in between. Here the CDR3 reads CASSQGSHEQYF. The CDR3 nucleotides are TGTGCCAGCAGCCAGGGGTCCCACGAGCAGTACTTC.

The chain links TRBV18 to TRBJ2-1, with D tentatively TRBD1 (6 bases). Germline-derived CDR1 and CDR2 are KGHSH and LQKENI. This CDR3 is 16 amino acids long. V gave up 4 bases and J gave up 6 bases, with 19 bases separating them. DNA of the CDR3: TGTGCCAGCTCACTCAACGCCCGCAGGGGAATCAATGAGCAGTTCTTC. It encodes CASSLNARRGINEQFF.

This clonotype occurred a few times. V is TRBV5-1 and J is TRBJ2-3; TRBD1 matches at 9 bases. The CDR3 is 17 amino acids. V was clipped by 4 bases and J by 2 bases; unmatched bases: 11. Germline CDR1 is SGHRS and CDR2 is YFSETQ. The CDR3, as DNA: TGCGCCAGCAGCCTTGCCCTCACAGGGGGCCTCACAGATACGCAGTATTTT. Translated, it gives CASSLALTGGLTDTQYF.

This clonotype was observed a few times. The chain combines TRBV28 with TRBJ2-3; perhaps TRBD2 as D (5 bases). Trimming cost V 7 bases and J 4 bases, with 12 bases left between them. Per the germline V gene, CDR1 is MDHEN and CDR2 is SYDVKM. The CDR3 has 13 amino acids. The CDR3 nucleotides read TGTGCCAGCAAGCGGCCGGTGGCAGATACGCAGTATTTT. Translation: CASKRPVADTQYF.

This clonotype has a count of ten or more. J is TRBJ2-3 and V is TRBV7-2; perhaps D is TRBD1 or TRBD2 (5 bases each). V was trimmed by 6 bases and J by 6 bases, leaving 16 bases between them. Germline V CDR1 and CDR2: SGHTA, FQGNSA. This CDR3 spans 14 amino acids. In DNA, the CDR3 is TGTGCCAGCAGTCTGGACGGGACCCTTGATACGCAGTATTTT. This codes for CASSLDGTLDTQYF.

The chain uses TRBV10-3 and TRBJ1-2; 7 nucleotides line up with TRBD1. CDR1 is ENHRY and CDR2 is SYGVKD in the germline V gene. The CDR3 runs to 17 residues. Germline trimming cut 0 bases from V and 0 bases from J; bases unmatched to any gene: 7. The CDR3 bases are TGTGCCATCAGTGAGTCGGGGACAGCGCGTCCTAACTATGGCTACACCTTC. Encoded protein: CAISESGTARPNYGYTF.

The rearrangement links TRBV5-1 to TRBJ2-3; D not resolved. Germline CDR1 reads SGHRS; CDR2 reads YFSETQ. Trimming left V 0 bases short and J 0 bases short, with 8 bases between. The CDR3 contains 15 residues. CDR3 coding DNA: TGCGCCAGCAGCTTGGCCCTTGCTAGCACAGATACGCAGTATTTT. Its protein product is CASSLALASTDTQYF.

This clonotype appeared many times. The rearrangement uses TRBV4-1 and TRBJ2-3, with D maybe TRBD1 (6 bases). Trimming left V 1 base short and J 6 bases short, with 20 bases between. Germline V gene data show CDR1 as MGHRA and CDR2 as YSYEKL. The CDR3 runs 17 residues. The CDR3, as DNA: TGCGCCAGCAGCCAAGTCGTGAAGGACAGCGAGATGGATACGCAGTATTTT. Its translation: CASSQVVKDSEMDTQYF.

V and J are TRBV7-9 and TRBJ1-5, with TRBD1 identical over 7 bases. Trimming removed 5 bases from V and 4 bases from J; junction bases left unmatched: 8. Germline V lookup: CDR1 SEHNR, CDR2 FQNEAQ (reference sequence). This CDR3 spans 15 amino acids. In DNA form, the CDR3 reads TGTGCCAGCAGCCACTCCGGGACAGAGAATCAGCCCCAGCATTTT. It translates to CASSHSGTENQPQHF.

V gene TRBV10-3 combines with J gene TRBJ2-2; possible D gene TRBD1, 6 bases. CDR1 ENHRY and CDR2 SYGVKD come from the germline V gene. The V gene lost 7 bases and the J gene lost 6 bases, with 15 bases spanning the gap. The CDR3 totals 14 residues. CDR3: CAITGRGFSGELFF. The CDR3 DNA follows: TGTGCCATCACGGGCAGGGGATTTTCCGGGGAGCTGTTTTTT.

This clonotype appeared many times. This chain uses TRBV6-2 or TRBV6-3 with TRBJ2-5; TRBD1 might be the D (7 bases). The V end lost 8 bases, the J end lost 1 base, and 14 bases lay between the germline ends. The CDR3 length is 14 residues. Germline V gene sequence: CDR1 MNHEY, CDR2 SVGEGT. The CDR3 sequence is CASGSRGAQETQYF. The DNA for the CDR3 is TGTGCCAGCGGTAGCAGGGGGGCCCAAGAGACCCAGTACTTC.

This clonotype has at least ten counts. CDR3 DNA sequence: TGCGCCAGCAGCCAAGACGATGGAAGGGGAACAGATACGCAGTATTTT. This gives the protein CASSQDDGRGTDTQYF. The chain is built from TRBV4-3 and TRBJ2-3, with D possibly TRBD1 on 5 matching bases. The CDR3 has 16 residues. V gave up 0 bases and J gave up 3 bases, with 13 bases separating them. Germline-derived CDR1 and CDR2 are LGHNA and YSLEER.

This clonotype was picked up a small number of times. The chain couples TRBV7-8 to TRBJ2-1; 7 bases map to TRBD1. CDR3 length: 18 amino acids. V lost 1 base, J lost 5 bases, and 14 bases stayed unmatched. Germline CDR1 SGHVS, CDR2 FQNEAQ. The CDR3 DNA is TGTGCCAGCAGCTTAGGTACGGTTCTGGGACAGCACCACAATGAGCAGTTCTTC. The encoded protein is CASSLGTVLGQHHNEQFF.

The gene calls are TRBV11-2 and TRBJ1-1; TRBD1 aligns across 7 bases. Germline CDR1 is SGHAT and CDR2 is FQNNGV. The CDR3 is 16 residues long. Losses at the gene ends were 6 bases for V and 1 base for J; bases not matched to a gene: 11. CDR3 nucleotide sequence: TGTGCCAGCAGGCAAGACAGGGAGCAAGGGAACACTGAAGCTTTCTTT. Protein product: CASRQDREQGNTEAFF.

The chain joins TRBV10-2 to TRBJ2-1; perhaps TRBD2 as D (6 bases). The CDR3 length is 14 residues. Trimming cost V 7 bases and J 5 bases, with 15 bases left between them. CDR1 WSHSY and CDR2 SAAADI come from the germline V gene. The CDR3 spells CASILGGVHNEQFF. The CDR3, as DNA: TGCGCCAGCATTCTTGGAGGGGTCCACAATGAGCAGTTCTTC.

This clonotype turned up a few times. The J gene is TRBJ2-1, the V gene TRBV7-3; D is perhaps TRBD1 or TRBD2 (5 bases each). V dropped 1 base and J dropped 6 bases, with 13 bases sitting between them. Per germline, CDR1 SGHTA and CDR2 FQGTGA. The CDR3 covers 15 residues. In DNA form, the CDR3 reads TGTGCCAGCAGCTTAATCGGACGAGGGGTCAATGAGCAGTTCTTC. Residues: CASSLIGRGVNEQFF. The full variable domain, in which reference TRBV7-3 and TRBJ2-1 provide the parts outside the CDR3, is GAGVSQTPSNKVTEKGKYVELRCDPISGHTALYWYRQSLGQGPEFLIYFQGTGAADDSGLPNDRFFAVRPEGSVSTLKIQRTERGDSAVYLCASSLIGRGVNEQFFGPGTRLTVL.

Details on this clonotype: Relative to the germline gene, one junction end is altered; a read error may explain this. The V gene is TRBV5-6, the J gene TRBJ1-2; D unresolved. CDR1 and CDR2 from the germline V gene are SGHDT and YYEEEE. This CDR3 has 14 amino acids. CDR3 sequence (DNA): TGTACCAGCAGCTTGGACTGGGGTGGAGACGGCTACACCTTC. As protein: CTSSLDWGGDGYTF.

This clonotype has at least ten counts. The rearrangement links TRBV7-8 to TRBJ2-4, with D possibly matching TRBD2 (6 bases). Germline-derived CDR1 and CDR2 are SGHVS and FQNEAQ. The CDR3 loop spans 14 amino acids. The ends were cut back, 2 bases at V and 4 bases at J, with 9 bases in the middle. The CDR3 sequence is CASSLSGGKNIQYF. The CDR3 coding sequence is TGTGCCAGCAGCTTAAGTGGGGGGAAAAACATTCAGTACTTC.

This clonotype occurred many times. CDR3 residues: CASSHPAGANTGELFF. DNA for the CDR3: TGTGCCAGCAGCCACCCAGCGGGGGCGAACACCGGGGAGCTGTTTTTT. The chain joins TRBV9 to TRBJ2-2, with 8 bases fitting TRBD2. V lost 4 bases, J lost 0 bases, and 5 bases stayed unmatched. Germline CDR1 SGDLS, CDR2 YYNGEE. The CDR3 runs to 16 residues.

This chain links TRBV11-2 with TRBJ2-7; D is unresolved. This CDR3 is 12 amino acids long. CDR1 is SGHAT and CDR2 is FQNNGV in the germline V gene. Trimming removed 2 bases at V and 6 bases at J, with 8 bases between. CDR3 region: CASSLPGCEQYF. As DNA, the CDR3 is TGTGCCAGCAGCTTACCTGGGTGCGAGCAGTACTTC.